This T cell receptor (beta chain) derives from a study of blood T cells in healthy people across ages. Study observations and caveats: Because donor CMV status was unknown, expanded clonotype changes were possibly confounded. The fall in TCR beta diversity per million T cells was roughly linear with age. The lack of PBMC sorting stopped any conclusive naive versus antigen-experienced comparison.

Comments on this clonotype: Its antigen is undetermined.

Trimming removed 1 base from V and 4 bases from J, with 8 bases in between. CDR3 length equals 14 residues. The germline gives CDR1 MGHRA, CDR2 YSYEKL. Every sample yielded at least 7 million isolated PBMCs. Alongside a J-beta primer mix, a sample-barcoded 5' primer served in a second PCR lasting roughly 7 to 11 cycles. TCRdb used MiXCR to reprocess the 5' RACE reads, holding one entry per CDR3 protein. The sample consists of about 1.6 million distinct CDR3 sequences, roughly 32% of them appearing once. The sequencing sample was made of blood. The chain links TRBV4-1 to TRBJ1-5; D may be TRBD1 (5 bases). This TCR was recovered from a young woman in good health. DNA of the CDR3: TGCGCCAGCAGCCAAGGGGGACCTAATCAGCCCCAGCATTTT. As protein: CASSQGGPNQPQHF.